The 20 T cell receptor beta chains below all came from one sample that was sequenced in a study of blood T cell repertoires in COVID-19. The assay was immunoSEQ multiplex PCR, and TCRdb's table has in-frame clones only and misses some. The sample has about 250,000 clones, 70% to 90% seen once. The sample comprised peripheral blood. The receptors shown here come from a man in his late teens or twenties with active or convalescent COVID-19.

The J gene is TRBJ1-1, the V gene TRBV3-1 (or the pseudogene TRBV3-2); no reliable D call. The germline V gene has CDR1 LGHDT and CDR2 YNNKEL (reference sequence). The CDR3 has 15 amino acids. The germline V and J ends were trimmed by 4 bases and 3 bases, with 15 bases remaining between them. The CDR3 sequence: CASSRWSGKDTEAFF. The CDR3 DNA sequence: TGTGCCAGCAGCCGTTGGTCGGGGAAGGACACTGAAGCTTTCTTT.

The rearrangement links TRBV29-1 to TRBJ2-7, with a tentative D call TRBD2 (6 bases). Germline V gives CDR1 SQVTM, CDR2 ANQGSEA. This CDR3 spans 11 amino acids. V was trimmed by 5 bases and J by 2 bases, leaving 7 bases between them. CDR3 sequence (DNA): TGCAGCGTTCGCGGGGCCTACGAGCAGTACTTC. This sequence encodes CSVRGAYEQYF.

The gene calls are TRBV30 and TRBJ2-3; D might be TRBD1 (6 bases). The CDR3 covers 12 residues. Trimming removed 3 bases from V and 4 bases from J, with 8 bases in between. Germline lookup yields CDR1 GTSNPN and CDR2 SVGIG (reference sequence). The CDR3 region has the DNA TGTGCCTGGAGCACAGGGCCAGATACGCAGTATTTT. It yields the protein CAWSTGPDTQYF.

The V and J genes are TRBV7-2 and TRBJ2-7; D not resolved. The CDR3 loop spans 15 amino acids. Germline assignment: CDR1 SGHTA and CDR2 FQGNSA. The ends were cut back, 1 base at V and 0 bases at J, with 10 bases in the middle. CDR3 nucleotides: TGTGCCAGCAGCTTAGGTCCTTCGTTCTCCTACGAGCAGTACTTC. Its protein is CASSLGPSFSYEQYF.

This clone was counted a single time. This sequence joins TRBV6-2 or TRBV6-3 and TRBJ2-5; 11 bases line up with TRBD2. The germline V gene encodes CDR1 MNHEY and CDR2 SVGEGT. The CDR3 has 16 residues. V trimming: 4 bases; J trimming: 5 bases; junction bases outside the gene matches: 9. CDR3 nucleotides: TGTGCCAGCAGTTCTCATCTAGCGGGGGGATGGGAGACCCAGTACTTC. Translation: CASSSHLAGGWETQYF.

The J gene is TRBJ2-1, the V gene TRBV9, with 9 bases that match TRBD2. Germline V gene lookup returns CDR1 SGDLS and CDR2 YYNGEE. This CDR3 has 17 amino acids. J was trimmed by 0 bases and V by 0 bases; bases with no gene match: 4. The CDR3 DNA is TGTGCCAGCAGCGTAGGCGGGAGGGGAAGCTCCTACAATGAGCAGTTCTTC. This gives the protein CASSVGGRGSSYNEQFF.

This clone has more than one count but fewer than ten. The V and J genes are TRBV11-2 and TRBJ1-2, with D perhaps matching TRBD1 (6 bases). V lost 1 base, J lost 2 bases, and 14 bases lay in between. The CDR3 runs 16 residues. Germline values: CDR1 SGHAT, CDR2 FQNNGV. This CDR3 reads CASSLGDRDTNYGYTF. The CDR3 coding sequence is TGTGCCAGCAGCTTAGGGGACCGGGACACGAACTATGGCTACACCTTC.

Only one count was recorded for this clone. This chain joins TRBV7-2 and TRBJ2-7; unclear D gene. The CDR3 has 12 residues. The germline V gene has CDR1 SGHTA and CDR2 FQGNSA. The V gene lost 1 base and the J gene lost 1 base, with 2 bases spanning the gap. CDR3 nucleotide sequence: TGTGCCAGCAGCTTAGTATCCTACGAGCAGTACTTC. It codes for CASSLVSYEQYF.

The J gene is TRBJ2-1, the V gene TRBV7-6; 7 bases fit TRBD1. There are 15 residues in the CDR3. V lost 5 bases to trimming and J lost 2 bases; unmatched junction nucleotides: 6. Germline V lookup: CDR1 SGHVS, CDR2 FNYEAQ. The CDR3 here is CASSPMTGPYNEQFF. Written as DNA, the CDR3 is TGTGCCAGCAGCCCCATGACAGGGCCCTACAATGAGCAGTTCTTC.

The gene calls are TRBV27 and TRBJ1-5; TRBD1 agrees at 8 bases. Germline lookup yields CDR1 MNHEY and CDR2 SMNVEV (reference sequence). The V and J ends lost 5 bases and 4 bases, in that order; junction bases with no gene match: 4. This CDR3 has 14 residues. As DNA, the CDR3 is TGTGCCAGCAGTAGACAGGGGATAAATCAGCCCCAGCATTTT. Its protein product is CASSRQGINQPQHF.

The chain uses TRBV7-9 and TRBJ1-1; possible D gene TRBD1, 6 bases. The CDR3 sequence is 15 residues long. The V gene lost 0 bases and the J gene lost 1 base, with 9 bases spanning the gap. Germline V CDR1 and CDR2: SEHNR, FQNEAQ (reference sequence). The CDR3 sequence: CASSLAAGENTEAFF. The CDR3 nucleotides are TGTGCCAGCAGCTTAGCTGCAGGGGAGAACACTGAAGCTTTCTTT.

The V and J genes are TRBV3-1 (or the pseudogene TRBV3-2) and TRBJ1-1; D remains ambiguous. CDR1 is LGHDT, CDR2 YNNKEL, per germline (reference sequence). CDR3 size: 14 residues. V dropped 4 bases and J dropped 4 bases, with 13 bases sitting between them. The CDR3 is CASSPRGGTTEAFF. DNA for the CDR3: TGTGCCAGCAGCCCCCGAGGCGGAACCACTGAAGCTTTCTTT.

The chain carries TRBV4-3 and TRBJ2-2, with D possibly TRBD2 on 5 matching bases. CDR1 is LGHNA and CDR2 is YSLEER in the germline V gene. This CDR3 region has 14 residues. V was pared by 0 bases and J by 6 bases, with 8 bases between. The CDR3 reads CASSQDRRAGELFF. In nucleotides, the CDR3 is TGCGCCAGCAGCCAAGATCGGCGGGCCGGGGAGCTGTTTTTT.

The chain joins TRBV3-1 (or the pseudogene TRBV3-2) to TRBJ2-1; 7 nucleotides line up with TRBD1. This CDR3 comprises 16 residues. Germline-derived CDR1 and CDR2 are LGHDT and YNNKEL (reference sequence). The trim removed 5 bases at V and 3 bases at J, leaving 10 bases unmatched. This chain's CDR3 is CASSYTADRDYNEQFF. The CDR3 DNA reads as TGTGCCAGCAGCTACACCGCCGACAGGGACTACAATGAGCAGTTCTTC.

V and J are TRBV15 and TRBJ2-7, with TRBD1 matching 7 bases. With V trimmed by 0 bases and J by 2 bases, 4 bases remained unmatched. The CDR3 extends over 15 amino acids. The germline gives CDR1 LNHNV, CDR2 YYDKDF (reference sequence). The CDR3, as DNA: TGTGCCACCAGCAGAGATCTTGGGACAGCCTACGAGCAGTACTTC. It encodes CATSRDLGTAYEQYF.

This chain connects TRBV3-1 (or the pseudogene TRBV3-2) to TRBJ1-2; D might be TRBD1 (6 bases). V lost 1 base, J lost 8 bases, and 11 bases lay in between. Germline V gene sequence: CDR1 LGHDT, CDR2 YNNKEL (reference sequence). CDR3 length equals 13 residues. The DNA for the CDR3 is TGTGCCAGCAGCCAAGCAGGGGATAAGGGCTACACCTTC. Protein sequence: CASSQAGDKGYTF.

This chain joins TRBV18 and TRBJ1-4, with 9 bases that match TRBD1. V lost 3 bases, J lost 8 bases, and 7 bases stayed unmatched. The CDR3 is made up of 15 amino acids. Germline V gene data show CDR1 as KGHSH and CDR2 as LQKENI. DNA of the CDR3: TGTGCCAGCTCACCTCCGGGGGACAGGGCAGAAAAACTGTTTTTT. Translation: CASSPPGDRAEKLFF.

The sample holds a few counts of this clone. V usage is TRBV7-9 and J usage is TRBJ1-5, with 7 bases matching TRBD1. Unmatched junction bases numbered 6, after V lost 1 base and J lost 0 bases. The germline V gene has CDR1 SEHNR and CDR2 FQNEAQ (reference sequence). The CDR3 covers 17 residues. This chain's CDR3 is CASSLVTGANSNQPQHF. The CDR3 region has the DNA TGTGCCAGCAGCTTAGTAACAGGGGCTAATAGCAATCAGCCCCAGCATTTT.

The chain couples TRBV6-6 to TRBJ1-1; 11 bases align to TRBD1. J lost 5 bases, V lost 8 bases, and 7 bases had no gene match. There are 14 residues in the CDR3. Germline V lookup: CDR1 MNHNY, CDR2 SVGAGI (reference sequence). The CDR3 sequence: CASGGQGASTEAFF. CDR3 nucleotide sequence: TGTGCCAGCGGCGGACAGGGGGCGTCGACTGAAGCTTTCTTT.

This chain joins TRBV6-4 and TRBJ1-1; D may be TRBD1 (6 bases). Germline V gene lookup returns CDR1 MRHNA and CDR2 SNTAGT. The V and J ends lost 6 bases and 2 bases respectively, with 13 bases between them. This CDR3 spans 14 amino acids. CDR3 DNA sequence: TGTGCCAGCAGGGCGGACAGCGCAAACACTGAAGCTTTCTTT. Translation: CASRADSANTEAFF.